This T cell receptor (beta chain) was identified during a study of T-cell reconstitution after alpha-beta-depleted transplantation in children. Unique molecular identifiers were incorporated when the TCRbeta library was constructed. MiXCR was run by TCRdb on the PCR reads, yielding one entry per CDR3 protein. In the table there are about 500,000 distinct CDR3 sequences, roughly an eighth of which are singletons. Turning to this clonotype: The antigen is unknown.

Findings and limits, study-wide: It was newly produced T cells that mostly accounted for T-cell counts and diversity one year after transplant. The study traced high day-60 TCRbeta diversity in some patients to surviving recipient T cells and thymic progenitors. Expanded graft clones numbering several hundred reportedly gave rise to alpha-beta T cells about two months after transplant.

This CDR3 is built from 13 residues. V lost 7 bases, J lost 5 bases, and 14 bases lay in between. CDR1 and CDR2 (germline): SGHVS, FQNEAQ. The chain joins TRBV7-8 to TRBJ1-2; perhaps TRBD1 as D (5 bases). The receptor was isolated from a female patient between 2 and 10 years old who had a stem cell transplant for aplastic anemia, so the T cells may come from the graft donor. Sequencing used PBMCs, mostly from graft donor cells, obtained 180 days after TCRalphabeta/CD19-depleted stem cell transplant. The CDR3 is CASTQQAGYGYTF. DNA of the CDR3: TGTGCCAGCACCCAGCAGGCAGGGTATGGCTACACCTTC.